The present TCR beta chain was sequenced within a study of shared clonotypes between healthy human individuals. About this clone: Its target is unknown.

Clones were sequenced by immunoSEQ multiplex PCR, and TCRdb holds only the in-frame ones, with some missing. This sample has over 2,000,000 clones, with around 93% found just once. Whole-study results and caveats: Sequencing depth was expected to affect clonotype sharing among donors.

The germline gives CDR1 PRHDT, CDR2 FYEKMQ (reference sequence). The CDR3 totals 16 residues. V dropped 1 base and J dropped 5; count of bases not matched to a gene: 8. Naivety among CD8 cells was defined by CD45RO negativity and positive CCR7 selection, thereby excluding terminally differentiated effector memory CD45RA+ cells. Specimen: naive CD8+ T cells from PBMCs. The chain uses TRBV13 and TRBJ1-1; 9 positions agree with TRBD1. This TCR derives from a man between 18 and 35 years old in good health. Some clones in this sample may be carry-over from other donors' samples. The CDR3 is CASSLAPDRGRTEAFF. CDR3 bases: TGTGCCAGCAGCTTAGCCCCCGACAGGGGGAGGACTGAAGCTTTCTTT.